This section outlines one T cell receptor beta chain sequence together with its context. What this receptor recognizes is not known. Base quality data are lacking; no much larger clone is found one base away. The protocol used for the library was the immunoSEQ multiplex PCR assay. In the original analysis: A statistical classification framework was built to diagnose cytomegalovirus status from the catalog of TCR beta chain sequences. In TCRdb, the immuneACCESS table is reduced to in-frame sequences with V and J assigned. These tables do not hold every clone; where another copy was compared, an unresolved V gene accounts for under half, and the others remain unexplained. That table supplies the V and J calls and clone size; D and trimming were determined from the DNA. The sample contains approximately 200,000 clones, 70% to 85% of them found a single time. The top ten constitute 13% of the sample.

The data derive from a study of cytomegalovirus exposure and HLA in healthy donors (dated by TCRdb to about 2017). Describing the broader study: According to a later analysis, the roughly 130 validation repertoires were produced on the same platform as the 600 to 850 repertoires of the first cohort. The study was designed to test whether signatures of past pathogen exposure could be identified by cataloging public T cell receptors. Besides the first cohort of about 730 subjects, a separate validation cohort made up of about 120 different subjects was used. The study combined high-throughput TCR immunosequencing, statistical association of individual TCRs with disease status, and machine learning to predict cytomegalovirus infection status. The paper as a whole reports these results and caveats: Most TCR sequences were observed very rarely across donors, whereas some public TCRs were present in many individuals. The study listed approximately 150 TCR beta chains as associated with cytomegalovirus. The classifier was reported to diagnose cytomegalovirus status with high specificity and sensitivity in both the original and validation cohorts. A later analysis lacked HLA typing for the validation cohort, so it scored co-occurrence in that cohort across all 130 or so repertoires. A later analysis found that TCRs clustered in the first cohort also tended to co-occur in the 95 to 150 validation repertoires, with just under 95% of cluster scores above 0. The authors suggested that the approach could potentially be generalized to other disease states and immunological phenotypes. In vitro tests confirmed that a few of the cytomegalovirus-associated TCR beta chains recognize cytomegalovirus antigens.

From the cysteine up to the phenylalanine, the CDR3 has a length of 14 residues. The retained sequence is limited to the CDR3, 42 bases, with the frame set at the first base. The junction carries 12 bases between V and J, which are trimmed by 4 bases and 3 bases respectively. CDR1 and CDR2 were assigned from the germline V gene as SNHLY and FYNNEI. Donors formed part of the validation cohort, which comprised fewer than 150 subjects and was distinct from the first cohort of several hundred subjects. The receptor's source is a woman in her 30s in good health and CMV-seropositive. The chain employs TRBV2 and TRBJ1-2; the D segment could be TRBD1, given 6 matching bases. Sequences were obtained from PBMCs. The CDR3 region has the sequence CASSVTGIDYGYTF. At the DNA level, the sequence is TGTGCCAGCAGTGTTACAGGGATCGACTATGGCTACACCTTC.